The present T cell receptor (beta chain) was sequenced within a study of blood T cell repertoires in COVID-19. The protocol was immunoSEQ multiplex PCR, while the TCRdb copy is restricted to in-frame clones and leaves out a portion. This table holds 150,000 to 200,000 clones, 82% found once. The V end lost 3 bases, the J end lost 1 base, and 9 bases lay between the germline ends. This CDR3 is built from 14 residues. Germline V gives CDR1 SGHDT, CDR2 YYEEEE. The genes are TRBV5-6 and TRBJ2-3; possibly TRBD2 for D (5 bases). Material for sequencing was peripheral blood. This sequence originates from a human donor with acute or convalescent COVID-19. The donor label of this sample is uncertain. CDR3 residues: CASSSDYRTDTQYF. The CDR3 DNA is TGTGCCAGCAGCTCTGACTATCGCACAGATACGCAGTATTTT.